Listed below are T cell receptor beta chains from one sample, sequenced in a study of T cells after posttransplantation cyclophosphamide. The protocol was immunoSEQ multiplex PCR, while the TCRdb copy is restricted to in-frame clones and leaves out a portion. This sample has under 5,000 clones, with 72% found just once. The sample consisted of PBMCs, taken 362 days after allogeneic stem cell transplant with posttransplant cyclophosphamide. The receptors here all came from a male patient aged 55 to 69 who received an allogeneic stem cell transplant from an unrelated donor, was CMV-positive, and had acute GVHD only. Some T cells may have come from the graft donor. The CDR3 runs from the conserved cysteine through the conserved F or W. The D gene is left open where the match is weak. Rows may omit the clone size; those that give it use once, few, many or a size class.

>TRBV28|TRBD1|large|TRBJ2-3
CASTLVEGARDTQYF
TGTGCCAGCACCTTAGTCGAGGGGGCTCGAGATACGCAGTATTTT
>TRBV30|TRBD1|-|TRBJ2-1
CAWSDFTRDSPYNEQFF
TGTGCCTGGAGTGATTTTACTCGGGACAGTCCATACAATGAGCAGTTCTTC
>TRBV5-4|-|few|TRBJ1-1
CASSFSRVMNTEAFF
TGTGCCAGCAGCTTTTCCCGCGTCATGAACACTGAAGCTTTCTTT
>TRBV2|TRBD1|few|TRBJ2-7
CASMGDRTSEGGEQYF
TGTGCCAGCATGGGGGACAGGACATCCGAAGGAGGCGAGCAGTACTTC
>TRBV5-4|TRBD1|-|TRBJ1-1
CASSLDQGGLNTEAFF
TGTGCCAGCAGCTTGGATCAGGGGGGACTGAACACTGAAGCTTTCTTT
>TRBV7-8|-|-|TRBJ2-5
CASSHPDSEETQYF
TGTGCCAGCAGCCATCCGGACAGTGAAGAGACCCAGTACTTC
>TRBV6-5|-|-|TRBJ2-7
CASSAGYEQYF
TGTGCCAGCAGCGCAGGCTACGAGCAGTACTTC
>TRBV5-6|-|-|TRBJ1-1
CASSLASTEAFF
TGTGCCAGCAGCTTGGCTTCCACTGAAGCTTTCTTT
>TRBV7-2|TRBD2|-|TRBJ2-3
CASSFGGMRTDTQYF
TGTGCCAGCAGCTTCGGGGGGATGCGCACAGATACGCAGTATTTT
>TRBV2|TRBD2|-|TRBJ2-3
CASSVSGGATDTQYF
TGTGCCAGCAGTGTTAGCGGGGGGGCCACAGATACGCAGTATTTT
>TRBV7-9|-|-|TRBJ2-1
CASSSREDEQFF
TGTGCCAGCAGCTCCAGGGAGGATGAGCAGTTCTTC
>TRBV30|-|medium-sized|TRBJ1-1
CAWSRGKNTEAFF
TGTGCCTGGTCCAGGGGCAAGAACACTGAAGCTTTCTTT
>TRBV4-1|-|-|TRBJ2-2
CASSVPSEGGELFF
TGCGCCAGCAGCGTCCCTAGCGAGGGCGGGGAGCTGTTTTTT
>TRBV11-2|TRBD2|-|TRBJ2-7
CASSLERGDSYEQYF
TGTGCCAGCAGCTTAGAACGGGGGGATTCCTACGAGCAGTACTTC
>TRBV7-6|-|-|TRBJ1-1
CASSLGGPLEAFF
TGTGCCAGCAGCTTAGGTGGGCCACTTGAAGCTTTCTTT
>TRBV18|-|-|TRBJ1-5
CASSPTPEGQPQHF
TGTGCCAGCTCACCCACCCCCGAGGGTCAGCCCCAGCATTTT
>TRBV12-5|TRBD2|-|TRBJ2-6
CASGSGGTGANVLTF
TGTGCTAGTGGCTCCGGGGGGACTGGGGCCAACGTCCTGACTTTC
>TRBV28|TRBD1|-|TRBJ1-1
CASSSQGPDYEAFF
TGTGCCAGCAGTTCACAGGGGCCGGACTACGAAGCTTTCTTT
>TRBV9|-|-|TRBJ2-3
CASSGATDTQYF
TGTGCCAGCAGCGGGGCCACAGATACGCAGTATTTT
>TRBV18|TRBD1|-|TRBJ2-7
CASSPGTGPYEQYF
TGTGCCAGCTCACCCGGGACAGGGCCCTACGAGCAGTACTTC
>TRBV2|TRBD2|-|TRBJ2-7
CASTGLAGTAYEQYF
TGTGCCAGCACTGGACTAGCGGGGACCGCCTACGAGCAGTACTTC
>TRBV7-3|TRBD2|-|TRBJ2-1
CASSQTSGASSYNEQFF
TGTGCCAGCAGCCAAACTAGCGGGGCTAGCTCCTACAATGAGCAGTTCTTC
>TRBV7-2|TRBD2|-|TRBJ2-3
CASSQSGLATDTQYF
TGTGCCAGCAGCCAATCTGGACTAGCCACAGATACGCAGTATTTT
>TRBV25-1|-|-|TRBJ2-3
CASSEPGDTQYF
TGTGCCAGCAGTGAGCCAGGAGATACGCAGTATTTT
>TRBV10-3|-|-|TRBJ2-7
CAISAEGTIEQYF
TGTGCCATCAGTGCCGAGGGCACCATCGAGCAGTACTTC
>TRBV30|-|-|TRBJ1-3
CAWSLGGPRSGNTIYF
TGTGCCTGGAGCCTGGGGGGGCCTCGCTCTGGAAACACCATATATTTT
>TRBV7-2|TRBD1|once|TRBJ1-3
CASTRTGAGNTIYF
TGTGCCAGCACCAGGACAGGGGCTGGAAACACCATATATTTT
>TRBV14|-|few|TRBJ2-7
CASSQEGGAVYEQYF
TGTGCCAGCAGCCAAGAAGGGGGGGCAGTCTACGAGCAGTACTTC
>TRBV27|-|-|TRBJ1-4
CASRSAGGSNEKLFF
TGTGCCAGCAGATCCGCCGGGGGGTCTAATGAAAAACTGTTTTTT
>TRBV19|TRBD1|-|TRBJ1-4
CASTPYRGRNEKLFF
TGTGCCAGTACCCCTTACAGGGGGAGGAATGAAAAACTGTTTTTT